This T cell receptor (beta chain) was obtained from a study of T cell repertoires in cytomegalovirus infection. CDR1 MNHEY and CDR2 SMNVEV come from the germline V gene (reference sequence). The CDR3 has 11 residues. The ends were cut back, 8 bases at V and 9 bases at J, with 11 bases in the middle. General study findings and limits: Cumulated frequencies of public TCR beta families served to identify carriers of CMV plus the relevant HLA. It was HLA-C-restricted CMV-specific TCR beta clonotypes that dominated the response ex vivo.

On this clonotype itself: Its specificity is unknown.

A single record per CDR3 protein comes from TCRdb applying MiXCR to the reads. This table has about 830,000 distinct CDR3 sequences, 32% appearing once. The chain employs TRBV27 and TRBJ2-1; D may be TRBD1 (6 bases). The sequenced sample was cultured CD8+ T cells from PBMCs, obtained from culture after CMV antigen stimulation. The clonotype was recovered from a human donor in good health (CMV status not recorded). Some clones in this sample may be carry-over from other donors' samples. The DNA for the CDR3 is TGTGCCAGCGGCAGGGGCGCTGAGCAGTTCTTC. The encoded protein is CASGRGAEQFF.